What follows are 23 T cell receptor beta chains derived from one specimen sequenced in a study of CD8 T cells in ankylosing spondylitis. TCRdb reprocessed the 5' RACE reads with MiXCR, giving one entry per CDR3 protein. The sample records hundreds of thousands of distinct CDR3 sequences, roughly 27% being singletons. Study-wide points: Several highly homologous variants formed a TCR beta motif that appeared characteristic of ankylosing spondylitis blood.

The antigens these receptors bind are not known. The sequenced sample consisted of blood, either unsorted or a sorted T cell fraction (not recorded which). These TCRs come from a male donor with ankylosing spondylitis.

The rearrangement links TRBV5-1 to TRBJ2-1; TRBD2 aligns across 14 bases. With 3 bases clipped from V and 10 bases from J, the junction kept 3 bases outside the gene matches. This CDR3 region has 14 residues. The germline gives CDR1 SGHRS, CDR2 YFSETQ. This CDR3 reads CASSSGLAGVEQFF. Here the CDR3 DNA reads TGCGCCAGCAGCTCGGGACTAGCGGGAGTAGAGCAGTTCTTC.

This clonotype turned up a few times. CDR3 sequence (DNA): TGCGCCAGCGGGTCTCGCCAGATGATCGGCACCGGGGAGCTGTTTTTT. Its translation is CASGSRQMIGTGELFF. This sequence joins TRBV10-2 and TRBJ2-2; D not certain. V dropped 8 bases and J dropped 4 bases, with 20 bases sitting between them. Germline V lookup: CDR1 WSHSY, CDR2 SAAADI. CDR3 length equals 16 residues.

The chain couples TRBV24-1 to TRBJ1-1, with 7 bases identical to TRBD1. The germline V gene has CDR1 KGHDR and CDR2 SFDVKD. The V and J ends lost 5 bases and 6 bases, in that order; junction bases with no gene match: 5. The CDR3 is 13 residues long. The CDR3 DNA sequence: TGTGCCACCAGTGTTCCAGGGGGGGCTGAAGCTTTCTTT. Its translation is CATSVPGGAEAFF.

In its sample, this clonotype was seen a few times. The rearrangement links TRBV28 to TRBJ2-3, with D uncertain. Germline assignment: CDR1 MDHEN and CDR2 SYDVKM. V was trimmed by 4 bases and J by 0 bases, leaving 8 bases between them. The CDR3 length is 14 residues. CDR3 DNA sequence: TGTGCCAGCAGTTCCCCCTCAAGCACAGATACGCAGTATTTT. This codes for CASSSPSSTDTQYF.

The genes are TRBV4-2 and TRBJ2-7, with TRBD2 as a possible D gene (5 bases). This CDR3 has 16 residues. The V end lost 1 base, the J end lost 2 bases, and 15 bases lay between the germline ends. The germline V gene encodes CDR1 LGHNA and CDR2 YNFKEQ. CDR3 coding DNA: TGTGCCAGCAGCCAAGCTTGGCTAGCCCCGACCTACGAGCAGTACTTC. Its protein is CASSQAWLAPTYEQYF.

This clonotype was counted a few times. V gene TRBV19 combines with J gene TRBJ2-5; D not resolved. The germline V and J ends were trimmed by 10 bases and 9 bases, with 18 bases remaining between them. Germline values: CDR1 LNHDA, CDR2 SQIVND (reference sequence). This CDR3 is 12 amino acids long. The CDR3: CATFDGTLAQYF. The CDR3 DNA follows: TGTGCCACCTTCGACGGAACCTTGGCCCAGTACTTC.

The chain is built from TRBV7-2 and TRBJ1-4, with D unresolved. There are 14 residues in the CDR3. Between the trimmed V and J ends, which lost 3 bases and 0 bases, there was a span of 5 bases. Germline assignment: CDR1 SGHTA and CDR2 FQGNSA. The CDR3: CASSFLSTNEKLFF. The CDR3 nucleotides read TGTGCCAGCAGCTTTTTGTCAACTAATGAAAAACTGTTTTTT.

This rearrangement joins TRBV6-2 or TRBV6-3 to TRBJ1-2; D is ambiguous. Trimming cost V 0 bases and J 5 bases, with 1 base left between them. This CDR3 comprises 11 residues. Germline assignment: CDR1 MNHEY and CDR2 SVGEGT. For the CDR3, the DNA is TGTGCCAGCAGTTACTCGTATGGCTACACCTTC. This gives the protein CASSYSYGYTF.

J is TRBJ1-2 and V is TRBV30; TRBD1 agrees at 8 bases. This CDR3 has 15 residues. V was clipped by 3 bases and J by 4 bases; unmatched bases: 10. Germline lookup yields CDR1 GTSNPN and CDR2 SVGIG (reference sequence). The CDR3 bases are TGTGCCTGGAGCGAAGACCAGGGGGCGGCCTATGGCTACACCTTC. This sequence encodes CAWSEDQGAAYGYTF.

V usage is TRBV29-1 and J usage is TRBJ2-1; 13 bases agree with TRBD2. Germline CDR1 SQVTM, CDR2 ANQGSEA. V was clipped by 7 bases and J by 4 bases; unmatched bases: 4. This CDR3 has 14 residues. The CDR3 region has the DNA TGCAGCGCGGGACTAGCGGGGATATACAATGAGCAGTTCTTC. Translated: CSAGLAGIYNEQFF.

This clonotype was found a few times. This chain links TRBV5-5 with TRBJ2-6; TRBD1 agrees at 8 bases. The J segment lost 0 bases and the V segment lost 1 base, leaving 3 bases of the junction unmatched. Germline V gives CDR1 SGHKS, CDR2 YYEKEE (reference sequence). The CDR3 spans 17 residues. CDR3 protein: CASSLTGGTSGANVLTF. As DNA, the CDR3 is TGTGCCAGCAGCTTGACAGGGGGGACCTCTGGGGCCAACGTCCTGACTTTC. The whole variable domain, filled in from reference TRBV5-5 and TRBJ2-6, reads DAGVTQSPTHLIKTRGQQVTLRCSPISGHKSVSWYQQVLGQGPQFIFQYYEKEERGRGNFPDRFSARQFPNYSSELNVNALLLGDSALYLCASSLTGGTSGANVLTFGAGSRLTVL.

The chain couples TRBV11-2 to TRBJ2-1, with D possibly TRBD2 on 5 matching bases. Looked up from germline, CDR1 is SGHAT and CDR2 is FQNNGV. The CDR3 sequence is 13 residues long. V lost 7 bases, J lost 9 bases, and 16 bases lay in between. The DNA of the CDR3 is TGTGCCAGCAAGGTTACGGGATGTGGTGAGCAGTTCTTC. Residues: CASKVTGCGEQFF.

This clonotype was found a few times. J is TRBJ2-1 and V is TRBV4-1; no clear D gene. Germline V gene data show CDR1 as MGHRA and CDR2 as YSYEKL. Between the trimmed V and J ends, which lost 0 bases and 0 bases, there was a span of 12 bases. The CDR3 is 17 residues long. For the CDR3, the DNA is TGCGCCAGCAGCCAAGAACTGGGCTCGAGCTCCTACAATGAGCAGTTCTTC. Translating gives CASSQELGSSSYNEQFF.

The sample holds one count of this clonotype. The CDR3 DNA sequence: TGTGCCAGCAGCTTAGTAGGGAACTACAATGAGCAGTTCTTC. The encoded protein is CASSLVGNYNEQFF. V gene TRBV7-2 combines with J gene TRBJ2-1; no definite D call. CDR1 and CDR2 from the germline V gene are SGHTA and FQGNSA. V lost 1 base, J lost 3 bases, and 7 bases lay in between. The CDR3 spans 14 residues.

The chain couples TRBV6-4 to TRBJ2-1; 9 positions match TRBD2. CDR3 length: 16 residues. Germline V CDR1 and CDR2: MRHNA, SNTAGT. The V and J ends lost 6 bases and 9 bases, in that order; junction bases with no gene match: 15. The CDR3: CASSYYGGRGPSEQFF. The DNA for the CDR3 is TGTGCCAGCAGCTACTACGGCGGGAGGGGTCCTAGTGAGCAGTTCTTC.

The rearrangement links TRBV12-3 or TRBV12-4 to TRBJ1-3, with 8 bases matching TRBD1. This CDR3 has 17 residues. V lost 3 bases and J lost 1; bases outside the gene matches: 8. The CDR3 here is CASSLRQGARSGNTIYF. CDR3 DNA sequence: TGTGCCAGCAGTTTGAGGCAGGGGGCACGATCTGGAAACACCATATATTTT.

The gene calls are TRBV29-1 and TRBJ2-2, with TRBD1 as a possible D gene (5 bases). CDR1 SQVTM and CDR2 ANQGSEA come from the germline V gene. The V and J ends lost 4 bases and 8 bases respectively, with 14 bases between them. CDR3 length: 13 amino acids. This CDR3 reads CSVGSYQGGELFF. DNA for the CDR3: TGCAGCGTTGGCTCTTACCAGGGAGGGGAGCTGTTTTTT.

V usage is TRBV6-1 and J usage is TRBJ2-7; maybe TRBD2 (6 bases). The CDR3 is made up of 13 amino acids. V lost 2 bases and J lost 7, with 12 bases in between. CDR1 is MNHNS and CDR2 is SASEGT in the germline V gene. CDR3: CASSESGGWEQYF. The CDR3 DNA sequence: TGTGCCAGCAGTGAATCTGGAGGGTGGGAGCAGTACTTC.

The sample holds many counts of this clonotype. CDR3 sequence (DNA): TGCGCCAGCAGCTCGTACGTTACGAGCACAGATACGCAGTATTTT. It specifies CASSSYVTSTDTQYF. The V gene is TRBV5-1, the J gene TRBJ2-3; no clear D. CDR1 is SGHRS, CDR2 YFSETQ, per germline. Trimming took 3 bases from V and 0 from J, leaving 11 bases between them. The CDR3 spans 15 residues. Together with reference TRBV5-1 and TRBJ2-3, the CDR3 gives the full variable domain: KAGVTQTPRYLIKTRGQQVTLSCSPISGHRSVSWYQQTPGQGLQFLFEYFSETQRNKGNFPGRFSGRQFSNSRSEMNVSTLELGDSALYLCASSSYVTSTDTQYFGPGTRLTVL.

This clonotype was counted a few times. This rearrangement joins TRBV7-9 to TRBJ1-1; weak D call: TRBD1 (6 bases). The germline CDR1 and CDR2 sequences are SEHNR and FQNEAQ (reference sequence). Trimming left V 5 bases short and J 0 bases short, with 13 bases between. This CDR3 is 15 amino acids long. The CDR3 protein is CASSAQQGMNTEAFF. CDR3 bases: TGTGCCAGCAGCGCTCAACAGGGTATGAACACTGAAGCTTTCTTT.

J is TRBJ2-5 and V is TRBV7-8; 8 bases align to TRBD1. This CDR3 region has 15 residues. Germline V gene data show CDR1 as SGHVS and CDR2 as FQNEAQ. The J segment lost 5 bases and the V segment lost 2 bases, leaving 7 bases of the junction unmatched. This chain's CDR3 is CASSLQGALMETQYF. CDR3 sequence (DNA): TGTGCCAGCAGCTTACAGGGGGCGCTGATGGAGACCCAGTACTTC.

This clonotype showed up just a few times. The CDR3 coding sequence is TGTGCCAGCAGTGAGGGGTTCGAGAGAGATACGCAGTATTTT. This codes for CASSEGFERDTQYF. V gene TRBV6-1 combines with J gene TRBJ2-3; D gene uncertain. V was cut by 3 bases and J by 5 bases, with 12 bases left in between. Germline V CDR1 and CDR2: MNHNS, SASEGT. The CDR3 runs to 14 residues.

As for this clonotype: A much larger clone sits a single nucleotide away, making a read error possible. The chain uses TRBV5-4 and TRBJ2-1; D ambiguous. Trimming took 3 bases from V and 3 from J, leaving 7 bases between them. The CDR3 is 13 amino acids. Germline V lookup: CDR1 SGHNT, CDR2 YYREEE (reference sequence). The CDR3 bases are TGTGCCAGCAGCTCGGAGCGCTACAATGAGCAGTTCTTC. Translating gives CASSSERYNEQFF.